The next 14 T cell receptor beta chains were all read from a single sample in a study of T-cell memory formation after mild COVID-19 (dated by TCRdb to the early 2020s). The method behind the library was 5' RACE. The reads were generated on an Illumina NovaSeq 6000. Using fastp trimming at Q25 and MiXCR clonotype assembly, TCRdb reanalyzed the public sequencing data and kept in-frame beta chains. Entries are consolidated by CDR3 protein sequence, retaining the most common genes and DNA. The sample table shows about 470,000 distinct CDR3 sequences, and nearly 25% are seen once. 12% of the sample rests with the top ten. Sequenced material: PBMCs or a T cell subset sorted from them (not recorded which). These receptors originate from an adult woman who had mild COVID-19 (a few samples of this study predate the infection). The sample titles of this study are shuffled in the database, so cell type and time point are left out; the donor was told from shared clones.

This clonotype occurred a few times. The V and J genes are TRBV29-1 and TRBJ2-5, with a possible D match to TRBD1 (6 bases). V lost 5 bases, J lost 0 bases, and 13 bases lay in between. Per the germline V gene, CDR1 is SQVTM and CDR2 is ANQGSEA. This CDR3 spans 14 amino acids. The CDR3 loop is CSVILPGDQETQYF. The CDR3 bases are TGCAGCGTTATCCTCCCAGGGGACCAAGAGACCCAGTACTTC.

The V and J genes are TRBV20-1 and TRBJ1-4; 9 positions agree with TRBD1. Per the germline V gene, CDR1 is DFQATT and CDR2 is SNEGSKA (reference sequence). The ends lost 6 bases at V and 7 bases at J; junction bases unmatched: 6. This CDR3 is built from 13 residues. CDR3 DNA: TGCAGTGCAGAACAGGGGGCACGTGAAAAACTGTTTTTT. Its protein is CSAEQGAREKLFF.

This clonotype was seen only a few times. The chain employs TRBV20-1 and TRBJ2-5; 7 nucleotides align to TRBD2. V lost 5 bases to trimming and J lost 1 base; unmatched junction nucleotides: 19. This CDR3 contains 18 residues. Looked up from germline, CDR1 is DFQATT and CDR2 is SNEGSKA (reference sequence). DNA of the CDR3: TGCAGTGCTGCCCCTCTCGGGGGGACTGGCTACTCCCAAGAGACCCAGTACTTC. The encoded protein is CSAAPLGGTGYSQETQYF.

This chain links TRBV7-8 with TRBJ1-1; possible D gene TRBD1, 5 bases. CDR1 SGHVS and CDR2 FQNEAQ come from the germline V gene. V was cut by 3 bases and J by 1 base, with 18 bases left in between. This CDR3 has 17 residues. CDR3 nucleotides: TGTGCCAGCAGCTTCCATAAGGAGGAGGGACGGAACACTGAAGCTTTCTTT. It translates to CASSFHKEEGRNTEAFF.

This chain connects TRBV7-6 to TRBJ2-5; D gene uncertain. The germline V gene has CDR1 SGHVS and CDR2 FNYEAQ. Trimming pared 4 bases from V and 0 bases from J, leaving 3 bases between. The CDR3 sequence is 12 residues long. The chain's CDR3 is CASSYYQETQYF. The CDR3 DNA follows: TGTGCCAGCAGCTATTACCAAGAGACCCAGTACTTC.

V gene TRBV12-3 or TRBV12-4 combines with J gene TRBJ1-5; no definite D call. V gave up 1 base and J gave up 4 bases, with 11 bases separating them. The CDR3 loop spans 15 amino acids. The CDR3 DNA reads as TGTGCCAGCAGTTTAGGGCGGCCAAGGAATCAGCCCCAGCATTTT. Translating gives CASSLGRPRNQPQHF.

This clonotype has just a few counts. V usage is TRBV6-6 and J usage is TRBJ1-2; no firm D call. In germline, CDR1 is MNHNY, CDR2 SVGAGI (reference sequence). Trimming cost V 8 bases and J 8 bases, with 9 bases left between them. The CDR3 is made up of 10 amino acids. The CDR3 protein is CASRARGYTF. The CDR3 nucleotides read TGTGCCAGCCGGGCCAGAGGCTACACCTTC.

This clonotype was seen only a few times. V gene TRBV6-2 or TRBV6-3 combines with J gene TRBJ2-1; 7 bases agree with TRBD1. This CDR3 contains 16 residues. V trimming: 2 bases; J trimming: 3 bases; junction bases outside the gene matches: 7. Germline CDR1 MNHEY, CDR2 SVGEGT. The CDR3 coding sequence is TGTGCCAGCAGTTACGCTCCGGGACAGTTCTACAATGAGCAGTTCTTC. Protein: CASSYAPGQFYNEQFF.

CDR3 sequence reads: CSARDPVDYGYTF. The CDR3 DNA follows: TGCAGTGCTAGAGACCCAGTGGACTATGGCTACACCTTC. The rearrangement links TRBV20-1 to TRBJ1-2, with no clear D. The CDR3 has 13 residues. Trimming took off 0 bases at V and 3 bases at J, with 8 bases between the two ends. Germline CDR1 reads DFQATT; CDR2 reads SNEGSKA (reference sequence).

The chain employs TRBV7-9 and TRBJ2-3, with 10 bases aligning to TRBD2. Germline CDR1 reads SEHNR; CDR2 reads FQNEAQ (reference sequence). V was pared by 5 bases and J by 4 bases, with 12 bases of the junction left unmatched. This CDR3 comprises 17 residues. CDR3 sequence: CASSDRTSGGWADTQYF. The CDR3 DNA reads TGTGCCAGCAGCGACCGGACTAGCGGAGGTTGGGCAGATACGCAGTATTTT.

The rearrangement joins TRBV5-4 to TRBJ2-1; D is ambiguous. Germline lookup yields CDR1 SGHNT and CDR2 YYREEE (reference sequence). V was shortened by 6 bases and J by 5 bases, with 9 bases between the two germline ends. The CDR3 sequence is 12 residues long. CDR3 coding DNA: TGTGCCAGCATTCTAGGGAACAATGAGCAGTTCTTC. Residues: CASILGNNEQFF.

CDR3 amino acids: CASSPGVGYEQYF. In DNA form, the CDR3 reads TGCGCCAGCTCCCCGGGGGTCGGCTACGAGCAGTACTTC. The rearrangement links TRBV5-1 to TRBJ2-7; TRBD2 is a possible D gene (6 bases). This CDR3 is built from 13 residues. The V and J ends lost 7 bases and 3 bases respectively, with 14 bases between them. Germline V lookup: CDR1 SGHRS, CDR2 YFSETQ.

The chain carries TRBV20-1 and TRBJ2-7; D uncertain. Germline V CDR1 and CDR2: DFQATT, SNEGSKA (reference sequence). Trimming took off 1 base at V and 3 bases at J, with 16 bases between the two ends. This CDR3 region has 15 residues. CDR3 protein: CSARVDRSWDYEQYF. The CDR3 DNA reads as TGCAGTGCTAGAGTCGACCGTTCGTGGGACTACGAGCAGTACTTC.

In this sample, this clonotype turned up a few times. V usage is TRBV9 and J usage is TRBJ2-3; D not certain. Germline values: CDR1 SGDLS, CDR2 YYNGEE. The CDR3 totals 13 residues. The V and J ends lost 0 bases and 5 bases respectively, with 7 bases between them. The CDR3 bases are TGTGCCAGCAGCGTAGAAGCTAAAGATACGCAGTATTTT. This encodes CASSVEAKDTQYF.